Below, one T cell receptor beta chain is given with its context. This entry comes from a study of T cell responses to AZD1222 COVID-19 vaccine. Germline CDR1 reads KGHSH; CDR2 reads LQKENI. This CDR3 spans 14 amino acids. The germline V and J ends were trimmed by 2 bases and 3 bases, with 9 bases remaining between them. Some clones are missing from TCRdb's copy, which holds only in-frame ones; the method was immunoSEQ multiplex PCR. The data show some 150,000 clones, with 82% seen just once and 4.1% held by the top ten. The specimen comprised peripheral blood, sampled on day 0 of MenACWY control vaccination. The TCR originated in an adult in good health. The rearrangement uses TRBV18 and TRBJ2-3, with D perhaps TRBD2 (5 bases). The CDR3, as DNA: TGTGCCAGCTCACCAAATCGGGGAACAGATACGCAGTATTTT. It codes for CASSPNRGTDTQYF.